The TCR beta chain under discussion was sequenced for a study of blood T cell repertoires in COVID-19 (dated by TCRdb to about 2020). Concerning the study at large: Collaborator samples came from the United States, Italy and Spain and covered acute and convalescent phases of COVID-19. The prospective study material was composed of cDNA or gDNA derived from T cells, B-cell-depleted T cells, or PBMCs. Subjects who had been exposed to COVID-19, were actively infected with it, or had recovered from it provided the deeply sampled blood TCRbeta repertoires that made up the dataset. A freely available public database, intended as a resource for researchers studying the immune response to SARS-CoV-2, is where the repertoires were released. Samples came from the ongoing ImmuneRACE study (first 160 participants) plus 1,254 subjects from 6 global collaborators. A de-identified subject ID, COVID-19 status, age in years and sex were almost always included in the sample metadata. Where available, HLA class I and class II types were obtained from metadata supplied by the sample provider rather than from assay-based typing. Results the study describes overall, beyond this receptor: The amount of clinical and demographic metadata varied by source and participant and was provided uncurated.

Whole blood was collected in K2EDTA tubes by collaborating institutions according to the institutions' own protocols. For TCRbeta analysis, collaborator samples were shipped as frozen whole blood, as isolated PBMCs, or as DNA extracted from either sample type. TCRbeta CDR3 regions were amplified from genomic DNA using the immunoSEQ Assay, a bias-controlled multiplex PCR. From the authors' description of their analysis: The number of nucleated cells in each sample was estimated by amplification of reference gene primers within the assay. Sequence reads were collapsed and filtered to measure the absolute abundance of every unique TCRbeta CDR3 rearrangement. For each sample, productive Simpson clonality was calculated by taking the square root of Simpson's diversity index across productive rearrangements. The table comes from immuneACCESS by way of TCRdb, which keeps in-frame sequences with V and J called. Part of the clones is missing from these tables; in studies checked, under half for an unresolved V gene and the rest for unknown reasons. V and J calls and clone size are given by that table; D and trimming were obtained from the DNA. The sample table contains 200,000 to 300,000 clones; only one count was recorded for 88% of them. About 0.8% of the sample is held by the ten biggest clonotypes.

Concerning this clone itself: There is no known antigen for this receptor. Base qualities were left out, and no much larger clone turns up one base away.

The CDR3, from cysteine to phenylalanine, totals 13 residues. Left in the record is the CDR3 DNA by itself, 39 bases read in frame from the first base. V has 5 bases trimmed and J has 7 bases trimmed; junction bases matching no gene number 5. The germline V gene (reference sequence) specifies GTSNPN as CDR1 and SVGIG as CDR2. Input material: peripheral blood. The sequence derives from a woman aged 30 to 39 with acute or convalescent COVID-19. The chain links TRBV30 with TRBJ2-1; 10 middle bases align to TRBD1. The base sequence is TGTGCCTGGGGGGGACAGGGGTGGAATGAGCAGTTCTTC. Translated, it reads CAWGGQGWNEQFF.